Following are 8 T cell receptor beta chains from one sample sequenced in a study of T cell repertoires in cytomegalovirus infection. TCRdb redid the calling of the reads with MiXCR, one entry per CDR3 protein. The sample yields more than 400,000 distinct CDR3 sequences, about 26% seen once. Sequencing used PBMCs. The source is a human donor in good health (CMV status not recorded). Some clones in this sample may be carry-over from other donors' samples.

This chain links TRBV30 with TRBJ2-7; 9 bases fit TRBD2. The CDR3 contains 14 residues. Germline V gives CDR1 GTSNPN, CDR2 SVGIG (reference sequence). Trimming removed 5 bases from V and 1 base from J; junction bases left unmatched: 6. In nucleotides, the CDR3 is TGTGCCTGGGCTCCTAGCGGGACTTCCTACGAGCAGTACGTC. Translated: CAWAPSGTSYEQYV.

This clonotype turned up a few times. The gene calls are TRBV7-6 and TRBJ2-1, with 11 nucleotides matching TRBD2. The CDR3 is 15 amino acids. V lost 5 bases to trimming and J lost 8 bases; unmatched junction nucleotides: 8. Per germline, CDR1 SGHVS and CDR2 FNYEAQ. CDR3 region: CASSTTSGRRDEQFF. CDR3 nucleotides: TGTGCCAGCAGCACAACTAGCGGGAGAAGGGATGAGCAGTTCTTC.

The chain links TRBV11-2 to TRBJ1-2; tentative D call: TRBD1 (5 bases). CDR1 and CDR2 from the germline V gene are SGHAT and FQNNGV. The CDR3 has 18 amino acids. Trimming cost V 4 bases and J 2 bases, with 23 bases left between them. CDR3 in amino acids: CASSSYPGVYSFNYGYTF. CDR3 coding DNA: TGTGCCAGCAGCTCCTACCCGGGGGTGTACAGCTTCAACTATGGCTACACCTTC.

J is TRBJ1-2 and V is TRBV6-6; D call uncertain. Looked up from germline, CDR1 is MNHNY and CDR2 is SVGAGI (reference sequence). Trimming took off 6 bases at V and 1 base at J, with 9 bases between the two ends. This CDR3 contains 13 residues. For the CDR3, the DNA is TGTGCCAGCAGGGCGGCCAGTAACTATGGCTACACCTTC. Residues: CASRAASNYGYTF.

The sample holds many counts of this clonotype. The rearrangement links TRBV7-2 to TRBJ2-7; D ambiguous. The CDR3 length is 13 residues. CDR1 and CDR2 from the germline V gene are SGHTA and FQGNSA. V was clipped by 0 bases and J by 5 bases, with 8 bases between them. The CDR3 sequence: CASSLARSDEQYV. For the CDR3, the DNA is TGTGCCAGCAGCTTAGCTCGGAGCGACGAGCAGTACGTC.

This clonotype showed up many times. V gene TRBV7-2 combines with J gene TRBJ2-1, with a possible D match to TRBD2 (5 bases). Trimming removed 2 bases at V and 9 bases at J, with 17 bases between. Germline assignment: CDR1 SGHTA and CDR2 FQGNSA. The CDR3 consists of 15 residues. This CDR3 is CASSLSPRGFGEQFF. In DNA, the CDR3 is TGTGCCAGCAGCTTATCCCCACGGGGATTCGGTGAGCAGTTCTTC.

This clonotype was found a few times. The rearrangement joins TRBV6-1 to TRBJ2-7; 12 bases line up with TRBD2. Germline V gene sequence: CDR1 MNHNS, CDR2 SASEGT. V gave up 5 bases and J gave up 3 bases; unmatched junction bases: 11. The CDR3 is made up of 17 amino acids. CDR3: CASSSRLAGAVNYEQYF. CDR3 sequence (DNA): TGTGCCAGCAGTTCCCGACTAGCGGGAGCGGTTAACTACGAGCAGTACTTC.

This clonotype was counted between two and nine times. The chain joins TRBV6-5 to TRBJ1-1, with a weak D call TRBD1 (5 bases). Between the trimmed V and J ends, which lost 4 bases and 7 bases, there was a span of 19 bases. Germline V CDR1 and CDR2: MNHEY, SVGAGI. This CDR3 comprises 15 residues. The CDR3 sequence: CASSSGSGGPHEAFF. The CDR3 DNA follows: TGTGCCAGCAGTTCCGGGTCGGGGGGACCACATGAAGCTTTCTTT.